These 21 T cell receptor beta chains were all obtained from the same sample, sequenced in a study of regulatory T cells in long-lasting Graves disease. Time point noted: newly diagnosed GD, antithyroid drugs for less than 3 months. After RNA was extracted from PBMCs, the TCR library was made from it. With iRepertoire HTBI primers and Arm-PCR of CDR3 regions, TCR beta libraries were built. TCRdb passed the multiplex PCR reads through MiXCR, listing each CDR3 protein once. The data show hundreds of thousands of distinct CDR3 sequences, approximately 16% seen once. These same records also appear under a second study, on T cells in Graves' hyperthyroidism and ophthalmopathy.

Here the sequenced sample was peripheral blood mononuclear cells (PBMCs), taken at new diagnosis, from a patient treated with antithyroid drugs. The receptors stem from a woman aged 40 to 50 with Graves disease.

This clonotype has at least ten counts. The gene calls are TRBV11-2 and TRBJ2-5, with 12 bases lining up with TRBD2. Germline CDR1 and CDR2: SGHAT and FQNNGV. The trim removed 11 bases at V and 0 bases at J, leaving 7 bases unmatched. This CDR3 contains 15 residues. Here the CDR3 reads CACAPSGRDQETQYF. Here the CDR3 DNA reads TGTGCCTGCGCTCCTAGCGGGAGGGACCAAGAGACCCAGTACTTC.

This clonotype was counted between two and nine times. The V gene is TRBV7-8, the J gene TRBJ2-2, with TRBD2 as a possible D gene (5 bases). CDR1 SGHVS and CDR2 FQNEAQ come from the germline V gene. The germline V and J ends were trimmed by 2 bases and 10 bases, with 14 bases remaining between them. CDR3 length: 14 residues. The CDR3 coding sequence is TGTGCCAGCAGCTTAACGGACGTCCTAGCGGAGCTGTTTTTT. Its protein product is CASSLTDVLAELFF.

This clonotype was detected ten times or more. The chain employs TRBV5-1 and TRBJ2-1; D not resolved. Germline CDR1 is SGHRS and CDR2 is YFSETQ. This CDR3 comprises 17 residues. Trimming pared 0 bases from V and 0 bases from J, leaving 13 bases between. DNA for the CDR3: TGCGCCAGCAGCTTGGTTGGCGGTCAGAGCTCCTACAATGAGCAGTTCTTC. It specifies CASSLVGGQSSYNEQFF. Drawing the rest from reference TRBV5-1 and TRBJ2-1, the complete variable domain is KAGVTQTPRYLIKTRGQQVTLSCSPISGHRSVSWYQQTPGQGLQFLFEYFSETQRNKGNFPGRFSGRQFSNSRSEMNVSTLELGDSALYLCASSLVGGQSSYNEQFFGPGTRLTVL.

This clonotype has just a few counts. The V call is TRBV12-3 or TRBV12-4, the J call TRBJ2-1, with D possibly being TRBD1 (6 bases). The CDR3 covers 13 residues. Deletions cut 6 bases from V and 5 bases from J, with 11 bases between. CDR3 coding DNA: TGTGCCAGCAGCGGACAGAGGAACAATGAGCAGTTCTTC. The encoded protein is CASSGQRNNEQFF.

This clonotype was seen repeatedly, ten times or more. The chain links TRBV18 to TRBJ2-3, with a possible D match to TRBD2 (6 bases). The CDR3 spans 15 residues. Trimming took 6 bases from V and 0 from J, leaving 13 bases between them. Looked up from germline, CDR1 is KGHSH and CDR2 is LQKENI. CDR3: CASSHGRSSTDTQYF. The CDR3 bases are TGTGCCAGCTCGCATGGGAGGTCGAGCACAGATACGCAGTATTTT.

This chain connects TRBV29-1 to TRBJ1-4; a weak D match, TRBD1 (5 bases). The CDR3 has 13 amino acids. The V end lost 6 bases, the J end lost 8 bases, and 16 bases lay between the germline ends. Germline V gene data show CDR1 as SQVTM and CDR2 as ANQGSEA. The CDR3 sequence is CSVGPDSSEKLFF. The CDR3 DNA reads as TGCAGCGTCGGGCCCGACAGCAGCGAAAAACTGTTTTTT.

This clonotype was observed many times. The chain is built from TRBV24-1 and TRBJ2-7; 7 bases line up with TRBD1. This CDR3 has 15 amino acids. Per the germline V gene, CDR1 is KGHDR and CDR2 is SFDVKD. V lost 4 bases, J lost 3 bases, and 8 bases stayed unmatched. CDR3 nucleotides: TGTGCCACCAGTGACGCGACAGGGTCTATCTACGAGCAGTACTTC. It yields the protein CATSDATGSIYEQYF.

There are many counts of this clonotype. The CDR3 here is CATSRERGGAGGYTF. The CDR3, as DNA: TGTGCCACCAGCAGAGAGAGAGGGGGCGCGGGGGGCTACACCTTC. This chain links TRBV15 with TRBJ1-2, with 7 nucleotides matching TRBD1. The V segment lost 0 bases and the J segment 8 bases; nucleotides outside the gene matches: 9. Germline CDR1 and CDR2: LNHNV and YYDKDF (reference sequence). The CDR3 runs to 15 residues.

The DNA for the CDR3 is TGTGCCAGCAGTACGACTAGCGGGAGTTTGGCCGGGGAGCTGTTTTTT. As protein: CASSTTSGSLAGELFF. The chain employs TRBV6-1 and TRBJ2-2; 12 positions agree with TRBD2. Germline CDR1 and CDR2: MNHNS and SASEGT. Unmatched junction bases numbered 7, after V lost 5 bases and J lost 6 bases. CDR3 length: 16 amino acids.

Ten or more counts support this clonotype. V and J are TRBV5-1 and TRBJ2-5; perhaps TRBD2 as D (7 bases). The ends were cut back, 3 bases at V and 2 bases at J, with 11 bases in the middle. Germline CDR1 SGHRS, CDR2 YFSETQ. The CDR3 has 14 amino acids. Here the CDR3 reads CASSWGGQQETQYF. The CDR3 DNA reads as TGCGCCAGCAGCTGGGGGGGCCAGCAAGAGACCCAGTACTTC.

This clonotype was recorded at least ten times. The CDR3 DNA sequence: TGTGCCAGTAGTATAGGGGTAAATGATAATTCACCCCTCCACTTT. Its protein is CASSIGVNDNSPLHF. The chain carries TRBV19 and TRBJ1-6; D unclear. The germline CDR1 and CDR2 sequences are LNHDA and SQIVND (reference sequence). CDR3 size: 15 residues. V was trimmed by 1 base and J by 5 bases, leaving 9 bases between them.

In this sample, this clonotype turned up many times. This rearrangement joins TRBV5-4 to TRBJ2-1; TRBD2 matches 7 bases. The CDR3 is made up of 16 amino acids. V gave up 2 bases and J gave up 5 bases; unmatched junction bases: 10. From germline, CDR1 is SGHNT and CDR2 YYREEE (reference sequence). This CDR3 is CASSLGGSIFDNEQFF. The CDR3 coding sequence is TGTGCCAGCAGCTTAGGCGGGAGTATATTTGACAATGAGCAGTTCTTC.

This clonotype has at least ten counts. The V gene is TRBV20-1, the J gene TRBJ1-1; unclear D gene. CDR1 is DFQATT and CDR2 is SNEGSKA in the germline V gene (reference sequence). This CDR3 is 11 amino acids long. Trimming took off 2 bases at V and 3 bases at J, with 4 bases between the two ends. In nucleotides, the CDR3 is TGCAGTGCTAGATGGGACACTGAAGCTTTCTTT. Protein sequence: CSARWDTEAFF.

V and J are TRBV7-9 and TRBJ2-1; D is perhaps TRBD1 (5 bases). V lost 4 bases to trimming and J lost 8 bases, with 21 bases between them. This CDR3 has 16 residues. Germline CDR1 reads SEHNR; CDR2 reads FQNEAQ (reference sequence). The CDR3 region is CASSWRRGSPWDEQFF. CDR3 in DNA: TGTGCCAGCAGCTGGAGAAGGGGCTCTCCTTGGGATGAGCAGTTCTTC.

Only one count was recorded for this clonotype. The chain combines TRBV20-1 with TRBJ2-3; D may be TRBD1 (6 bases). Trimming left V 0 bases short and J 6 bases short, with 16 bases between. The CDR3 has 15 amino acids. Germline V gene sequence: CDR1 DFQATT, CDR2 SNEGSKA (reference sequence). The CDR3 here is CSARDSRLDSDTQYF. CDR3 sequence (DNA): TGCAGTGCTAGAGATTCCCGTTTGGACAGCGATACGCAGTATTTT.

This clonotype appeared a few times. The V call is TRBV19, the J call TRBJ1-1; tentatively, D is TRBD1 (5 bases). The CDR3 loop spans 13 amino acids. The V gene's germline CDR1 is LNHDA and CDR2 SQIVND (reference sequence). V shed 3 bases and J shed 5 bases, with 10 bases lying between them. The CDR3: CASSIQGRTEAFF. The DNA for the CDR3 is TGTGCCAGTAGTATCCAGGGTAGGACTGAAGCTTTCTTT.

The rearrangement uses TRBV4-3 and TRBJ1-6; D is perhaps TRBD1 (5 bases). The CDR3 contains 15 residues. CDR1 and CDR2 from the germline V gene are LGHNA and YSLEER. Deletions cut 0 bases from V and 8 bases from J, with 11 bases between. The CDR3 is CASSQDRAGDSPLHF. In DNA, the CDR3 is TGCGCCAGCAGCCAAGACAGGGCTGGGGATTCACCCCTCCACTTT.

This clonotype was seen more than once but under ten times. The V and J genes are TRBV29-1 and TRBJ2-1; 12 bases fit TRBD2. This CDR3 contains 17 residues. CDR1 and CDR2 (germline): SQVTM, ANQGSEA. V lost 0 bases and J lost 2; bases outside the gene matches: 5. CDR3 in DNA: TGCAGCGTTGAAGATCACCTAGCGGGAGGGCCCTACAATGAGCAGTTCTTC. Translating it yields CSVEDHLAGGPYNEQFF.

CDR3 in amino acids: CASSTGTPNTEAFF. CDR3 sequence (DNA): TGTGCCAGCAGCACCGGGACACCGAACACTGAAGCTTTCTTT. V and J are TRBV7-3 and TRBJ1-1, with D possibly being TRBD1 (6 bases). There are 14 residues in the CDR3. V was trimmed by 5 bases and J by 1 base, leaving 11 bases between them. Germline V lookup: CDR1 SGHTA, CDR2 FQGTGA.

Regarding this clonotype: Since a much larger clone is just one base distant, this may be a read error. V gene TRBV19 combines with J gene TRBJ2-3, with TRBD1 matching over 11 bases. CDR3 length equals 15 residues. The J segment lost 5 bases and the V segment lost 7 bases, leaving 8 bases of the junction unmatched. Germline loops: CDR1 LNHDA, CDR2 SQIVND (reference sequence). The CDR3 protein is CASTPSGTGGDTQYF. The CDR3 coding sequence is TGTGCCAGTACCCCATCCGGGACAGGGGGAGATACGCAGTATTTT.

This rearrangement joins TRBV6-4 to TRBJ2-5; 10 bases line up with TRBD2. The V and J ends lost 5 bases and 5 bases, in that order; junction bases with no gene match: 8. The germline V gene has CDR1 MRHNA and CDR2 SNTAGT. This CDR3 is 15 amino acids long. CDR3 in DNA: TGTGCCAGCAGTACGGCTAGCGGGAGTTACGAGACCCAGTACTTC. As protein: CASSTASGSYETQYF.